These 5 T cell receptor beta chains share one sample of origin, sequenced in a study of T cell repertoires in cytomegalovirus infection (dated by TCRdb to the late 2010s). The listed sequencing device is Illumina HiSeq 1500. TCRdb reprocessed the public reads (quality trimming at Q25 with fastp, clone calling with MiXCR) and kept in-frame beta chains. Rows are combined by CDR3 protein, so each entry shows the most common genes and DNA. This sample holds about 110,000 distinct CDR3 sequences; roughly 9.1% were observed only once. 31% of the sample is taken by the ten largest. Which antigens these TCRs recognize remains unknown. The sample consisted of PBMCs, sequenced either directly or after in vitro stimulation (not recorded which). All receptors come from a human donor in good health (CMV status not recorded). Some clones in this sample may be carry-over from other donors' samples.

The chain joins TRBV6-9 to TRBJ2-3; 9 nucleotides match TRBD2. V dropped 2 bases and J dropped 2; count of bases not matched to a gene: 5. The CDR3 runs 16 residues. The germline V gene has CDR1 MNHGY and CDR2 SVAAGI. CDR3 sequence reads: CASSYPTSGYTDTQYF. CDR3 in DNA: TGTGCCAGCAGTTATCCCACTAGCGGGTACACAGATACGCAGTATTTT.

This clonotype has at least ten counts. The rearrangement uses TRBV12-5 and TRBJ1-5, with D hard to call. Germline V CDR1 and CDR2: LGHNT, FRNRAP. The CDR3 spans 13 residues. V shed 5 bases and J shed 1 base, with 6 bases lying between them. Written as DNA, the CDR3 is TGTGCTAGTGGTACGTTAAGCAATCAGCCCCAGCATTTT. Amino acid sequence: CASGTLSNQPQHF.

This clonotype has just a few counts. The chain recombines TRBV5-6 with TRBJ1-5; perhaps TRBD1 as D (5 bases). Germline V lookup: CDR1 SGHDT, CDR2 YYEEEE. V was clipped by 0 bases and J by 5 bases, with 15 bases between them. This CDR3 region has 16 residues. In DNA, the CDR3 is TGTGCCAGCAGCTTGGAGATGGGGCAAGGGCATCAGCCCCAGCATTTT. Amino acid sequence: CASSLEMGQGHQPQHF.

This clonotype has just a few counts. The J gene is TRBJ2-7, the V gene TRBV2; the D gene could be TRBD1 or TRBD2 (5 bases each). The CDR3 runs to 14 residues. Germline assignment: CDR1 SNHLY and CDR2 FYNNEI. With 2 bases removed from V and 7 bases from J, the gap between germline ends came to 15 bases. DNA of the CDR3: TGTGCCAGCAGTGAATTTTGGCGTGGGGGTGAGCAGTACGTC. Amino acids: CASSEFWRGGEQYV.

At least ten counts were recorded for this clonotype. The chain employs TRBV4-1 and TRBJ2-1; 9 nucleotides match TRBD2. The CDR3 spans 14 residues. V gave up 3 bases and J gave up 10 bases; unmatched junction bases: 7. The V gene's germline CDR1 is MGHRA and CDR2 YSYEKL. The DNA of the CDR3 is TGCGCCAGCAGCCAGACTAGCGGCCTGAGGGAGCAGTTCTTC. This sequence encodes CASSQTSGLREQFF.